These 29 T cell receptor beta chains were sequenced from one sample in a study of cytomegalovirus exposure and HLA in healthy donors. Researchers ran the PCR with 60 Vbeta and 13 Jbeta primers. Sequencing used immunoSEQ multiplex PCR; TCRdb keeps in-frame clones, though not all of them. The profile shows about 72,000 clones, approximately 82% of them singletons. The sequenced sample consisted of PBMCs. All receptors come from a man younger than 35 in good health and CMV-seronegative.

This clone was observed a few times. The rearrangement joins TRBV5-1 to TRBJ2-2; 9 bases agree with TRBD1. This CDR3 is 15 amino acids long. V shed 2 bases and J 4 bases; nucleotides not matched to a gene: 3. Per the germline V gene, CDR1 is SGHRS and CDR2 is YFSETQ. CDR3 amino acids: CASSLQGAPTGELFF. In DNA form, the CDR3 reads TGCGCCAGCAGCTTACAGGGGGCCCCCACCGGGGAGCTGTTTTTT.

The CDR3 here is CASSFVTPGLETQYF. The DNA for the CDR3 is TGTGCCAGCAGTTTTGTAACACCAGGCTTGGAGACCCAGTACTTC. This chain uses TRBV28 with TRBJ2-5; no firm D call. The germline V gene encodes CDR1 MDHEN and CDR2 SYDVKM. The germline V and J ends were trimmed by 3 bases and 5 bases, with 16 bases remaining between them. The CDR3 totals 15 residues.

V gene TRBV28 combines with J gene TRBJ2-7; 7 bases are a match to TRBD2. Germline V gene sequence: CDR1 MDHEN, CDR2 SYDVKM. This CDR3 comprises 16 residues. V gave up 5 bases and J gave up 1 base; unmatched junction bases: 11. In DNA, the CDR3 is TGTGCCAGCAGTCCTCCCGGACTAGTTTGTTCCTACGAGCAGTACTTC. Protein sequence: CASSPPGLVCSYEQYF.

Note on this clone: A junction end diverges from the germline sequence, so it may reflect a read error. The chain combines TRBV4-1 with TRBJ2-2, with a possible D match to TRBD1 (6 bases). This CDR3 is 17 amino acids long. Germline values: CDR1 MGHRA, CDR2 YSYEKL. The CDR3 sequence: CVSSQAIGQTLVGELFF. The DNA for the CDR3 is TGCGTCAGCAGCCAAGCCATTGGACAGACCCTCGTCGGGGAGCTGTTTTTT.

The J gene is TRBJ2-3, the V gene TRBV5-1, with D tentatively TRBD2 (6 bases). The CDR3 runs 17 residues. V shed 1 base and J shed 1 base, with 16 bases lying between them. The V gene's germline CDR1 is SGHRS and CDR2 YFSETQ. The DNA of the CDR3 is TGCGCCAGCAGCTTGTGGTCTAGCCCGGGGGGCACAGATACGCAGTATTTT. Translating gives CASSLWSSPGGTDTQYF.

This sequence joins TRBV28 and TRBJ1-6; D not resolved. CDR1 and CDR2 from the germline V gene are MDHEN and SYDVKM. The CDR3 contains 12 residues. The V end was cut by 7 bases, the J end by 8 bases, with 9 bases between. The CDR3 DNA reads as TGTGCCAGCAATCTAAAGTATTCACCCCTCCACTTT. This translates into CASNLKYSPLHF.

The chain joins TRBV5-6 to TRBJ1-2, with a weak D call TRBD1 (5 bases). Germline CDR1 and CDR2: SGHDT and YYEEEE. With 0 bases removed from V and 2 bases from J, the gap between germline ends came to 8 bases. CDR3 length equals 14 residues. CDR3 nucleotide sequence: TGTGCCAGCAGCTTGGGCTCAGGGAACTATGGCTACACCTTC. Its translation: CASSLGSGNYGYTF.

This chain joins TRBV10-3 and TRBJ1-4; D possibly corresponds to TRBD1 (5 bases). The V gene's germline CDR1 is ENHRY and CDR2 SYGVKD. The CDR3 consists of 14 residues. Trimming took off 8 bases at V and 5 bases at J, with 15 bases between the two ends. CDR3 sequence (DNA): TGTGCCATCTCGGGAGGGGTTCCAAATGAAAAACTGTTTTTT. This gives the protein CAISGGVPNEKLFF.

V and J are TRBV19 and TRBJ2-5, with 12 positions matching TRBD1. With V trimmed by 5 bases and J by 4 bases, 2 bases remained unmatched. In germline, CDR1 is LNHDA, CDR2 SQIVND (reference sequence). The CDR3 contains 14 residues. As DNA, the CDR3 is TGTGCCAGTAGTGGGACAGGGGGCCGAGAGACCCAGTACTTC. Its protein product is CASSGTGGRETQYF.

This chain uses TRBV7-9 with TRBJ1-2; 7 bases are a match to TRBD1. Germline lookup yields CDR1 SEHNR and CDR2 FQNEAQ (reference sequence). Trimming cost V 0 bases and J 8 bases; bases outside gene matches: 9. CDR3 length: 15 residues. The CDR3 DNA reads TGTGCCAGCAGCTTAGCTATAGGGGGCCTTTTGGGCTACACCTTC. This sequence encodes CASSLAIGGLLGYTF.

V gene TRBV6-6 combines with J gene TRBJ2-7, with D uncertain. The germline CDR1 and CDR2 sequences are MNHNY and SVGAGI (reference sequence). Deletions cut 4 bases from V and 0 bases from J, with 4 bases between. CDR3 length: 12 residues. In DNA form, the CDR3 reads TGTGCCAGCAGTTCCAACTCCTACGAGCAGTACTTC. This translates into CASSSNSYEQYF.

The V gene is TRBV27, the J gene TRBJ2-1; 7 bases line up with TRBD2. The CDR3 sequence is 16 residues long. The V and J ends lost 1 base and 0 bases, in that order; junction bases with no gene match: 3. Germline CDR1 MNHEY, CDR2 SMNVEV (reference sequence). In nucleotides, the CDR3 is TGTGCCAGCAGTTTATTTGGCGGGAGCTCCTACAATGAGCAGTTCTTC. Protein: CASSLFGGSSYNEQFF.

This clone was seen a handful of times. This CDR3 is CSVERPGNYGYTF. The CDR3 DNA reads as TGCAGCGTTGAGAGACCAGGGAACTATGGCTACACCTTC. J is TRBJ1-2 and V is TRBV29-1; D possibly corresponds to TRBD1 (5 bases). Germline V gene lookup returns CDR1 SQVTM and CDR2 ANQGSEA. Trimming removed 3 bases at V and 2 bases at J, with 10 bases between. This CDR3 region has 13 residues.

The CDR3 loop is CASSEGGGGEKLFF. DNA of the CDR3: TGCGCCAGCAGTGAGGGAGGGGGCGGCGAAAAACTGTTTTTT. The J gene is TRBJ1-4, the V gene TRBV10-1; 7 nucleotides align to TRBD1. Germline trimming cut 2 bases from V and 8 bases from J; bases unmatched to any gene: 5. This CDR3 comprises 14 residues. Per germline, CDR1 WNHNN and CDR2 SYGVQD (reference sequence).

The V gene is TRBV25-1, the J gene TRBJ2-5, with a tentative D call TRBD1 (6 bases). This CDR3 spans 14 amino acids. Germline values: CDR1 MGHDK, CDR2 SYGVNS. Trimming cost V 6 bases and J 4 bases, with 15 bases left between them. The CDR3 DNA is TGTGCCAGCAGCCCCACAGGGATCGCAGAGACCCAGTACTTC. Its protein product is CASSPTGIAETQYF.

The V gene is TRBV19, the J gene TRBJ2-1; 8 nucleotides align to TRBD1. The CDR3 is made up of 18 amino acids. V lost 2 bases to trimming and J lost 3 bases; unmatched junction nucleotides: 12. Looked up from germline, CDR1 is LNHDA and CDR2 is SQIVND (reference sequence). The DNA of the CDR3 is TGTGCCAGTAGTATAAGTGACAGGGGCTTCCCCTTCTACAATGAGCAGTTCTTC. It yields the protein CASSISDRGFPFYNEQFF.

The chain recombines TRBV6-6 with TRBJ2-3, with a possible D match to TRBD2 (6 bases). V lost 4 bases, J lost 6 bases, and 11 bases lay in between. The CDR3 sequence is 13 residues long. Germline V gene lookup returns CDR1 MNHNY and CDR2 SVGAGI (reference sequence). The CDR3 DNA is TGTGCCAGCAGTTGGCGCGGGGCCGATACGCAGTATTTT. Translating it yields CASSWRGADTQYF.

The chain couples TRBV14 to TRBJ2-2; weak D call: TRBD1 (6 bases). This CDR3 is built from 14 residues. V shed 4 bases and J shed 4 bases, with 10 bases lying between them. Germline loops: CDR1 SGHDN, CDR2 FVKESK. CDR3 in amino acids: CASSLQGFTGELFF. The CDR3 DNA follows: TGTGCCAGCAGCCTCCAGGGGTTCACCGGGGAGCTGTTTTTT.

The chain combines TRBV5-4 with TRBJ2-1; 11 nucleotides match TRBD2. The V gene end was trimmed by 1 base and the J gene end by 0 bases; junction bases not matched to a gene: 3. Germline V gene lookup returns CDR1 SGHNT and CDR2 YYREEE (reference sequence). CDR3 length equals 17 residues. For the CDR3, the DNA is TGTGCCAGCAGCTTGCCTAGCGGGGGGAGCTCCTACAATGAGCAGTTCTTC. Residues: CASSLPSGGSSYNEQFF. The whole variable domain, filled in from reference TRBV5-4 and TRBJ2-1, reads ETGVTQSPTHLIKTRGQQVTLRCSSQSGHNTVSWYQQALGQGPQFIFQYYREEENGRGNFPPRFSGLQFPNYSSELNVNALELDDSALYLCASSLPSGGSSYNEQFFGPGTRLTVL.

This clone was counted between two and nine times. Written as DNA, the CDR3 is TGCGCCAGCCACCCGGTAGGGGGAAACATTCAGTACTTC. The encoded protein is CASHPVGGNIQYF. This chain joins TRBV4-1 and TRBJ2-4, with a tentative D call TRBD1 (6 bases). This CDR3 has 13 amino acids. The germline V gene has CDR1 MGHRA and CDR2 YSYEKL. Between the trimmed V and J ends, which lost 8 bases and 6 bases, there was a span of 14 bases.

This chain connects TRBV2 to TRBJ1-5; 7 bases match TRBD1. Germline V CDR1 and CDR2: SNHLY, FYNNEI. V gave up 4 bases and J gave up 5 bases; unmatched junction bases: 8. This CDR3 comprises 15 residues. CDR3 sequence reads: CASSVSKGADQPQHF. The CDR3 coding sequence is TGTGCCAGCAGTGTTAGTAAGGGGGCTGATCAGCCCCAGCATTTT.

The V and J genes are TRBV14 and TRBJ2-7, with 7 bases that match TRBD2. CDR3 size: 14 residues. Germline V gene sequence: CDR1 SGHDN, CDR2 FVKESK. The V segment lost 2 bases and the J segment 6 bases; nucleotides outside the gene matches: 7. CDR3 bases: TGTGCCAGCAGCCAAAAAAGACTAGCCGGCGAGCAGTACTTC. Translating it yields CASSQKRLAGEQYF.

The chain combines TRBV28 with TRBJ2-7, with D maybe TRBD1 (5 bases). The CDR3 is 12 amino acids. Germline V gene data show CDR1 as MDHEN and CDR2 as SYDVKM. V dropped 8 bases and J dropped 7 bases, with 15 bases sitting between them. This CDR3 reads CASGRQIGEQYF. The CDR3 bases are TGTGCCAGCGGCAGACAGATTGGAGAGCAGTACTTC.

In this sample, this clone turned up a few times. CDR3 in amino acids: CASSRDRVGYTF. The CDR3 nucleotides are TGCGCCAGCAGTCGGGACAGGGTTGGCTACACCTTC. The chain has TRBV10-1 and TRBJ1-2; TRBD1 matches at 9 bases. The CDR3 is 12 residues long. V was pared by 5 bases and J by 7 bases, with 2 bases of the junction left unmatched. In germline, CDR1 is WNHNN, CDR2 SYGVQD (reference sequence).

Turning to this clone: Germline is not matched at one junction end, which may reflect a read error. The rearrangement links TRBV7-9 to TRBJ2-1; 8 positions agree with TRBD1. The CDR3 spans 16 residues. Germline loops: CDR1 SEHNR, CDR2 FQNEAQ (reference sequence). The DNA for the CDR3 is TGTTCCAGCAGCTTTTTCCGACAGGGGAACGACAATGAGCAGTTCTTC. Translation: CSSSFFRQGNDNEQFF.

The V gene is TRBV19, the J gene TRBJ2-7; 10 bases map to TRBD2. This CDR3 contains 18 residues. V shed 3 bases and J 2 bases; nucleotides not matched to a gene: 13. Germline CDR1 is LNHDA and CDR2 is SQIVND (reference sequence). The CDR3, as DNA: TGTGCCAGTAGTATTCTAGGACTAGCGGAGACCCAAACCTACGAGCAGTACTTC. It specifies CASSILGLAETQTYEQYF. The complete variable domain, with remaining parts taken from reference TRBV19 and TRBJ2-7, reads DGGITQSPKYLFRKEGQNVTLSCEQNLNHDAMYWYRQDPGQGLRLIYYSQIVNDFQKGDIAEGYSVSREKKESFPLTVTSAQKNPTAFYLCASSILGLAETQTYEQYFGPGTRLTVT.

The chain has TRBV5-1 and TRBJ2-7; possible D gene TRBD2, 6 bases. CDR1 and CDR2 (germline): SGHRS, YFSETQ. The CDR3 loop spans 15 amino acids. V lost 0 bases, J lost 5 bases, and 15 bases lay in between. The CDR3 protein is CASSLAIGSNHEQYF. In DNA, the CDR3 is TGCGCCAGCAGCTTGGCTATCGGGAGTAACCACGAGCAGTACTTC.

In this sample, this clone turned up a few times. The gene calls are TRBV4-2 and TRBJ2-7; the match to TRBD2 covers 7 bases. The J segment lost 3 bases and the V segment lost 5 bases, leaving 7 bases of the junction unmatched. Germline CDR1 and CDR2: LGHNA and YNFKEQ. The CDR3 is 14 amino acids. CDR3 region: CASSAGPGGYEQYF. CDR3 coding DNA: TGTGCCAGCAGCGCAGGACCGGGGGGCTACGAGCAGTACTTC.

The rearrangement links TRBV18 to TRBJ2-7; TRBD2 aligns across 12 bases. Germline values: CDR1 KGHSH, CDR2 LQKENI. J lost 6 bases, V lost 4 bases, and 1 base had no gene match. CDR3 length equals 13 residues. CDR3 sequence reads: CASSRTSGIEQYF. The CDR3 region has the DNA TGTGCCAGCTCACGGACTAGCGGGATCGAGCAGTACTTC.